In this sample, the clone carrying this T cell receptor (beta chain) turned up many times. V lost 2 bases and J 7 bases, leaving 11 bases between the germline ends. The CDR3 contains 14 residues. Germline loops: CDR1 SNHLY, CDR2 FYNNEI. These data belong to a study of T cells in Graves' hyperthyroidism and ophthalmopathy. TCR beta CDR3 sequences were amplified from RNA transcripts. The TCR CDR3 first-round RT-PCR relied on the HTBI primer set. MiXCR, applied by TCRdb to the multiplex PCR reads, yields one record per CDR3 protein. The sample carries roughly 720,000 distinct CDR3 sequences, approximately 15% recorded once.

The chain joins TRBV2 to TRBJ1-4; the D is unclear. This clonotype was sampled from a man between 50 and 59 years old with Graves' hyperthyroidism. The sample was blood. The CDR3 is CASSERRRSEKLFF. As DNA, the CDR3 is TGTGCCAGCAGTGAACGGAGGAGGAGTGAAAAACTGTTTTTT.